The T cell receptor (beta chain) described here comes from a study of cytomegalovirus exposure and HLA in healthy donors (dated by TCRdb to the late 2010s). Notes on the research overall: According to a later analysis, one platform produced both the approximately 110 validation repertoires and the 666 repertoires of the first cohort. The study aimed to test whether signatures of past pathogen exposure could be identified by cataloging public T cell receptors. To predict cytomegalovirus infection status, the study brought together high-throughput TCR immunosequencing, statistical association of individual TCRs with disease status, and machine learning. In addition to the first cohort of 666 subjects, a separate validation cohort of about 120 different subjects was used. Overall results and qualifications from the work: A later analysis had no HLA typing for the validation cohort, so co-occurrence there was scored across all 110 or so repertoires. The classifier was reported to diagnose cytomegalovirus status with high specificity and sensitivity in both the original cohort and the validation cohort. In a later analysis, TCRs clustered in the first cohort were found to also tend to co-occur in the roughly 120 validation repertoires, with 85% to 95% of cluster scores above 0. Most TCR sequences were seen in very few donors, while some public TCRs were found in many individuals. In the study, around 150 TCR beta chains were listed as associated with cytomegalovirus. According to the authors, the approach could potentially be generalized to other disease states and immunological phenotypes. In vitro tests confirmed that a few of the cytomegalovirus-associated TCR beta chains recognize cytomegalovirus antigens.

Separate from the roughly 700-subject first cohort, the validation cohort of around 130 subjects was the group to which the donors belonged. Library prep was done by the immunoSEQ multiplex PCR assay. For the original study's pipeline: To diagnose cytomegalovirus status from the catalog of TCR beta chain sequences, a statistical classification framework was built. TCRdb stores this immuneACCESS table with in-frame sequences only. Part of the clones is absent; in the studies checked, under half of the shortfall reflects unresolved V genes, and no reason is known for the rest. The V and J calls and clone size are taken from that table; D and trimming were inferred from the DNA. The sample data list about 60,000 clones, and around 96% of these were observed just once. The ten largest clones add up to approximately 0.91% of the sample. Trimming accounts for 4 bases at V and 4 bases at J, while the number of junction bases matched to no gene is 3. The CDR3, from cysteine to phenylalanine, totals 15 residues. Solely the CDR3 DNA is kept, with 45 bases framed from the first base. CDR1 and CDR2 are drawn from the germline V gene (reference sequence): MNHNY, SVGAGI.

Turning to this clone: Its binding antigen is unknown. Base qualities were left out, and no much larger clone turns up one base away.

The sequence was obtained from a man in his late teens or twenties in good health and CMV-seronegative. The sample was PBMCs. The sequence joins TRBV6-6 to TRBJ1-5; TRBD1 lines up with 11 middle nucleotides. Here the CDR3 is given as CASSSGTGGNQPQHF. The DNA sequence is TGTGCCAGCAGTTCCGGGACAGGGGGGAATCAGCCCCAGCATTTT.